Below, 31 T cell receptor beta chains from the same sample are listed, as sequenced in a study of blood T cells in healthy people across ages. The authors ran a second PCR of about 6 to 11 cycles using a sample-barcoded 5' primer and a J-beta primer mix. TCRdb re-called the 5' RACE reads through MiXCR, storing one row per CDR3 protein. The sample has fewer than 800,000 distinct CDR3 sequences, 32% seen once. Sequenced sample: blood. All receptors come from a woman aged 80 or over in good health.

In its sample, this clonotype was seen many times. The chain joins TRBV7-8 to TRBJ2-4, with 8 bases fitting TRBD2. CDR3 size: 16 residues. CDR1 and CDR2 from the germline V gene are SGHVS and FQNEAQ. The V and J ends lost 1 base and 1 base, in that order; junction bases with no gene match: 3. CDR3 sequence reads: CASSLDRGGAKNIQYF. CDR3 DNA: TGTGCCAGCAGCTTAGACCGGGGGGGCGCCAAAAACATTCAGTACTTC.

The gene calls are TRBV9 and TRBJ2-5; 12 nucleotides match TRBD2. The germline V gene has CDR1 SGDLS and CDR2 YYNGEE. The V segment lost 0 bases and the J segment 0 bases; nucleotides outside the gene matches: 3. The CDR3 contains 17 residues. This chain's CDR3 is CASSVGTSGGYQETQYF. The DNA for the CDR3 is TGTGCCAGCAGCGTAGGAACTAGCGGGGGGTACCAAGAGACCCAGTACTTC.

The table lists this clonotype with many counts. The chain uses TRBV29-1 and TRBJ1-4; D gene ambiguous. Trimming stripped 4 bases from V and 7 bases from J, with 10 bases between. Germline V gene sequence: CDR1 SQVTM, CDR2 ANQGSEA. The length of the CDR3 is 12 residues. The CDR3 DNA follows: TGCAGCGTTGGGAGTATAGGTGAAAAACTGTTTTTT. Its protein is CSVGSIGEKLFF. The whole variable domain, remainder taken from reference TRBV29-1 and TRBJ1-4, is SAVISQKPSRDICQRGTSLTIQCQVDSQVTMMFWYRQQPGQSLTLIATANQGSEATYESGFVIDKFPISRPNLTFSTLTVSNMSPEDSSIYLCSVGSIGEKLFFGSGTQLSVL.

This clonotype appeared once. The chain uses TRBV7-9 and TRBJ2-4; D remains unclear. The CDR3 sequence is 16 residues long. The germline gives CDR1 SEHNR, CDR2 FQNEAQ (reference sequence). The V end lost 0 bases, the J end lost 0 bases, and 9 bases lay between the germline ends. CDR3 nucleotides: TGTGCCAGCAGCTTAGCGGGGTGGCTAGCCAAAAACATTCAGTACTTC. Translated, it gives CASSLAGWLAKNIQYF.

This clonotype was counted at least ten times. The chain carries TRBV7-3 and TRBJ2-3; D remains unclear. This CDR3 spans 15 amino acids. Trimming took 0 bases from V and 3 from J, leaving 10 bases between them. CDR1 SGHTA and CDR2 FQGTGA come from the germline V gene. This chain's CDR3 is CASSLTGKWTDTQYF. CDR3 bases: TGTGCCAGCAGCTTAACAGGGAAGTGGACAGATACGCAGTATTTT.

This clonotype was counted a few times. The chain has TRBV25-1 and TRBJ1-1, with a weak D call TRBD1 (5 bases). This CDR3 region has 14 residues. Trimming cost V 6 bases and J 7 bases, with 18 bases left between them. Germline values: CDR1 MGHDK, CDR2 SYGVNS. The CDR3 region has the DNA TGTGCCAGCAGGAGTGTTGGGGGGTACGGTGAAGCTTTCTTT. Its translation: CASRSVGGYGEAFF. Drawing the rest from reference TRBV25-1 and TRBJ1-1, the complete variable domain is EADIYQTPRYLVIGTGKKITLECSQTMGHDKMYWYQQDPGMELHLIHYSYGVNSTEKGDLSSESTVSRIRTEHFPLTLESARPSHTSQYLCASRSVGGYGEAFFGQGTRLTVV.

At least ten counts were recorded for this clonotype. V gene TRBV29-1 combines with J gene TRBJ1-1, with a weak D call TRBD1 (5 bases). Trimming left V 7 bases short and J 5 bases short, with 14 bases between. The CDR3 loop spans 12 amino acids. CDR1 is SQVTM and CDR2 is ANQGSEA in the germline V gene. The CDR3 region is CSGFQGGTEAFF. The CDR3 DNA follows: TGCAGCGGGTTCCAGGGTGGGACTGAAGCTTTCTTT.

This clonotype was observed once. This chain uses TRBV7-6 with TRBJ2-4; no clear D gene. The tail of the sequence fits TRBJ2-7 better, so the J call may be wrong. CDR1 is SGHVS and CDR2 is FNYEAQ in the germline V gene. The CDR3 consists of 13 residues. As DNA, the CDR3 is TGTGCCAGCAGCCCGGGTGTGTTCAACGAGCAGTACTTC. Residues: CASSPGVFNEQYF.

This clonotype was seen only a few times. A read error may explain this, as a much larger clone is one base away. The V call is TRBV7-9, the J call TRBJ2-7, with D perhaps assigned TRBD1 or TRBD2 (5 bases each). Trimming cost V 5 bases and J 7 bases, with 15 bases left between them. The germline gives CDR1 SEHNR, CDR2 FQNEAQ (reference sequence). CDR3 length: 13 residues. In DNA, the CDR3 is TGTGCCAGCAGCGTGACAGACTACAATGAGCAGTACTTC. Translation gives CASSVTDYNEQYF. Full variable domain (missing parts from reference TRBV7-9 and TRBJ2-7): DTGVSQNPRHKITKRGQNVTFRCDPISEHNRLYWYRQTLGQGPEFLTYFQNEAQLEKSRLLSDRFSAERPKGSFSTLEIQRTEQGDSAMYLCASSVTDYNEQYFGPGTRLTVT.

This clonotype appeared many times. The chain links TRBV20-1 to TRBJ2-1, with D perhaps given as TRBD1 or TRBD2 (5 bases each). The V end lost 6 bases, the J end lost 3 bases, and 12 bases lay between the germline ends. Germline lookup yields CDR1 DFQATT and CDR2 SNEGSKA (reference sequence). CDR3 length: 13 residues. CDR3 DNA: TGCAGTGCCGGCGAGGGGCTCTACAATGAGCAGTTCTTC. This encodes CSAGEGLYNEQFF.

This clonotype was seen ten or more times. The rearrangement links TRBV7-9 to TRBJ2-1; maybe TRBD1 (5 bases). V shed 6 bases and J shed 4 bases, with 10 bases lying between them. CDR3 length: 13 residues. Germline V CDR1 and CDR2: SEHNR, FQNEAQ (reference sequence). The chain's CDR3 is CASSKGVYNEQFF. The CDR3 coding sequence is TGTGCCAGCAGTAAAGGGGTTTACAATGAGCAGTTCTTC.

Many counts were recorded for this clonotype. V and J are TRBV21-1 and TRBJ2-5; TRBD2 was called by the table and not checked on the DNA. TRBV21-1 is classified as a pseudogene. CDR3 size: 17 residues. CDR3 amino acids: CASGRGTSGGRQETQYF. The CDR3 coding sequence is TGTGCCAGCGGACGAGGGACTAGCGGGGGAAGGCAAGAGACCCAGTACTTC.

The chain recombines TRBV19 with TRBJ2-5; 10 positions match TRBD2. V trimming: 1 base; J trimming: 6 bases; junction bases outside the gene matches: 8. CDR3 length: 16 amino acids. CDR1 is LNHDA, CDR2 SQIVND, per germline (reference sequence). The CDR3 coding sequence is TGTGCCAGTAGTATAGTCTCTAGCGGGGGACAAAAGACCCAGTACTTC. Its protein product is CASSIVSSGGQKTQYF.

This chain joins TRBV20-1 and TRBJ2-5; D remains ambiguous. V was trimmed by 1 base and J by 1 base, leaving 13 bases between them. The CDR3 is 15 residues long. Germline V lookup: CDR1 DFQATT, CDR2 SNEGSKA (reference sequence). The CDR3 loop is CSARGGAEVQETQYF. The CDR3 DNA reads TGCAGTGCTAGAGGGGGTGCCGAGGTCCAAGAGACCCAGTACTTC.

This clonotype was detected many times. V and J are TRBV5-6 and TRBJ2-5; D may be TRBD1 (5 bases). Looked up from germline, CDR1 is SGHDT and CDR2 is YYEEEE. V lost 0 bases, J lost 4 bases, and 10 bases lay in between. The CDR3 spans 14 residues. The CDR3 DNA reads TGTGCCAGCAGCTTGGTCCAGGGTTTAGAGACCCAGTACTTC. Residues: CASSLVQGLETQYF.

This clonotype has at least ten counts. The chain carries TRBV5-1 and TRBJ2-1; D remains unclear. Trimming removed 0 bases from V and 5 bases from J, with 9 bases in between. Germline CDR1 is SGHRS and CDR2 is YFSETQ. This CDR3 has 14 residues. CDR3 residues: CASSLGGVDNEQFF. CDR3 DNA sequence: TGCGCCAGCAGCTTGGGTGGGGTCGACAATGAGCAGTTCTTC.

The rearrangement joins TRBV3-1 to TRBJ1-3; 7 nucleotides agree with TRBD1. The germline CDR1 and CDR2 sequences are LGHDT and YNNKEL (reference sequence). The CDR3 sequence is 16 residues long. V trimming: 3 bases; J trimming: 2 bases; junction bases outside the gene matches: 7. The CDR3 reads CASSQAQGMTGNTIYF. DNA of the CDR3: TGTGCCAGCAGCCAGGCACAGGGGATGACTGGAAACACCATATATTTT.

This clonotype occurred a few times. The rearrangement joins TRBV29-1 to TRBJ1-1, with D hard to call. CDR3 size: 13 residues. Trimming pared 4 bases from V and 0 bases from J, leaving 9 bases between. In germline, CDR1 is SQVTM, CDR2 ANQGSEA. The CDR3 loop is CSVVKVLNTEAFF. The CDR3 region has the DNA TGCAGCGTTGTGAAGGTTCTGAACACTGAAGCTTTCTTT.

A note on this clonotype: One base away lies a much larger clone, so this may be a sequencing read error. The chain combines TRBV6-2 or TRBV6-3 with TRBJ2-1; 10 bases map to TRBD2. CDR3 length equals 16 residues. The V gene's germline CDR1 is MNHEY and CDR2 SVGEGT. DNA of the CDR3: TGTACCAGCAGCCCCTTGGGAGCGGGGGGGCTTAATGAGCAGTTCTTC. It is translated as CTSSPLGAGGLNEQFF.

This clonotype was counted ten times or more. The chain couples TRBV20-1 to TRBJ1-1; a possible D gene is TRBD1 (6 bases). This CDR3 is 14 amino acids long. Germline V gene data show CDR1 as DFQATT and CDR2 as SNEGSKA (reference sequence). The CDR3 DNA reads as TGCAAGGCCCGGATGGGGGCATTTGAGACTGAAGCTTTCTTT. Amino acids: CKARMGAFETEAFF.

In its sample, this clonotype was seen many times. The chain combines TRBV5-6 with TRBJ1-5; D not resolved. This CDR3 contains 15 residues. Trimming stripped 4 bases from V and 4 bases from J, with 15 bases between. From germline, CDR1 is SGHDT and CDR2 YYEEEE. The CDR3 protein is CASSRRDTGNQPQHF. CDR3 sequence (DNA): TGTGCCAGCAGCCGCCGTGATACCGGGAATCAGCCCCAGCATTTT.

This clonotype was picked up a small number of times. One end of the junction fails to match germline, which may point to a read error. J is TRBJ1-2 and V is TRBV5-1, with D possibly being TRBD1 (5 bases). CDR3 length: 14 amino acids. The germline V gene has CDR1 SGHRS and CDR2 YFSETQ. The CDR3: CAGSLTGRDYGYTF. CDR3 coding DNA: TGCGCCGGCAGCTTAACGGGACGGGACTATGGCTACACCTTC.

This clonotype was recorded many times. The chain recombines TRBV7-2 with TRBJ1-2; the match to TRBD1 covers 8 bases. With V trimmed by 5 bases and J by 4 bases, 9 bases remained unmatched. CDR1 and CDR2 (germline): SGHTA, FQGNSA. The CDR3 sequence is 15 residues long. The CDR3 loop is CASSPNRGGGYGYTF. The CDR3 nucleotides read TGTGCCAGCAGCCCTAACAGGGGGGGGGGCTATGGCTACACCTTC.

This clonotype came up many times. This chain joins TRBV4-1 and TRBJ1-2, with D perhaps TRBD1 (5 bases). Germline CDR1 MGHRA, CDR2 YSYEKL. Trimming stripped 0 bases from V and 5 bases from J, with 16 bases between. This CDR3 region has 16 residues. The CDR3 nucleotides read TGCGCCAGCAGCCAAGATGCGACAGAAAGGATGTATGGCTACACCTTC. Its protein is CASSQDATERMYGYTF.

The V gene is TRBV5-1, the J gene TRBJ2-5; a weak D match, TRBD1 (7 bases). The end of the DNA fits TRBJ2-7 better, so the J call may be wrong. In germline, CDR1 is SGHRS, CDR2 YFSETQ. The CDR3 loop spans 14 amino acids. This CDR3 reads CASSLDSGGYEQYF. Written as DNA, the CDR3 is TGCGCCAGCAGCTTGGACTCAGGGGGGTACGAGCAGTACTTC.

V usage is TRBV20-1 and J usage is TRBJ2-7, with 8 nucleotides matching TRBD1. The trim removed 5 bases at V and 2 bases at J, leaving 8 bases unmatched. There are 14 residues in the CDR3. The germline CDR1 and CDR2 sequences are DFQATT and SNEGSKA (reference sequence). The CDR3 DNA reads as TGCAGTGCTCTGGTAGACAGGGGCCCCTACGAGCAGTACTTC. Translated, it gives CSALVDRGPYEQYF.

This clonotype was counted many times. The chain joins TRBV7-6 to TRBJ2-3; TRBD2 matches 12 bases. This CDR3 is built from 17 residues. Looked up from germline, CDR1 is SGHVS and CDR2 is FNYEAQ. Trimming removed 2 bases from V and 2 bases from J; junction bases left unmatched: 5. CDR3 sequence: CASSLMTSGGPTDTQYF. The DNA of the CDR3 is TGTGCCAGCAGCTTAATGACTAGCGGGGGTCCCACAGATACGCAGTATTTT. Using reference TRBV7-6 and TRBJ2-3 for the parts outside the CDR3, the full variable domain is GAGVSQSPRYKVTKRGQDVALRCDPISGHVSLYWYRQALGQGPEFLTYFNYEAQQDKSGLPNDRFSAERPEGSISTLTIQRTEQRDSAMYRCASSLMTSGGPTDTQYFGPGTRLTVL.

Concerning this clonotype itself: This may arise from a read error, as a much more abundant clone is one base away. The genes are TRBV29-1 and TRBJ2-5; tentatively, D is TRBD1 (5 bases). CDR1 is SQVTM and CDR2 is ANQGSEA in the germline V gene. The CDR3 contains 13 residues. CDR3 sequence reads: CGVATGPWAEQYF. The CDR3 DNA is TGCGGCGTGGCCACAGGACCCTGGGCGGAGCAGTACTTC.

This clonotype has more than one count but fewer than ten. The chain recombines TRBV5-6 with TRBJ1-4; D gene ambiguous. CDR1 and CDR2 from the germline V gene are SGHDT and YYEEEE. V gave up 0 bases and J gave up 7 bases, with 10 bases separating them. This CDR3 is 14 amino acids long. The CDR3, as DNA: TGTGCCAGCAGCTTGGGGGGTACGGGTGAAAAACTGTTTTTT. As protein: CASSLGGTGEKLFF.

V is TRBV18 and J is TRBJ2-7; 12 nucleotides agree with TRBD2. Germline values: CDR1 KGHSH, CDR2 LQKENI. The length of the CDR3 is 15 residues. J gave up 7 bases and V 4 bases, and 8 bases lay outside the gene matches. The CDR3 here is CASSRLAGEVVEQYF. The CDR3 DNA is TGTGCCAGCTCACGACTAGCGGGAGAGGTAGTAGAGCAGTACTTC.

This clonotype was recorded many times. CDR3 nucleotides: TGTGCCAGCAGCTTAGATCGGGGGGCTGTCTACAATGAGCAGTTCTTC. This gives the protein CASSLDRGAVYNEQFF. This chain connects TRBV11-2 to TRBJ2-1; maybe TRBD2 (7 bases). The V gene lost 0 bases and the J gene lost 3 bases, with 12 bases spanning the gap. The germline V gene has CDR1 SGHAT and CDR2 FQNNGV. This CDR3 is 16 amino acids long.